This is a list of T cell receptor beta chains from one sample in a study of cytomegalovirus exposure and HLA in healthy donors. Assay used: immunoSEQ multiplex PCR; TCRdb lists only in-frame clones, some missing. In the table there are roughly 190,000 clones, over 70% of which are singletons. The sequencing sample was made of PBMCs. Receptors were obtained from a man aged 45-60 years in good health and CMV-seronegative. Each CDR3 is given with its conserved first and last residue. The D gene is left open where the match is weak. Clone size is shown for a subset of rows, as once, few, many or a class of expanded clone.

d_gene	abundance	j_gene	v_gene	CDR3aa	CDR3nt
.	.	TRBJ2-7	TRBV2	CFKQEAAYEQYF	TGTTTCAAGCAGGAGGCGGCCTACGAGCAGTACTTC
.	.	TRBJ2-2	TRBV7-9	CAAPPLWGPNTGELFF	TGTGCCGCCCCTCCTTTGTGGGGGCCGAACACCGGGGAGCTGTTTTTT
.	.	TRBJ1-2	TRBV6-5	CASSYDGQSYGYTF	TGTGCCAGCAGTTACGACGGACAATCTTATGGCTACACCTTC
.	.	TRBJ1-5	TRBV7-6	CASSLVHNQPQHF	TGTGCCAGCAGCTTAGTCCACAATCAGCCCCAGCATTTT
TRBD1	.	TRBJ2-7	TRBV10-2	CASTTGRDRGYEQYF	TGCGCCAGCACCACGGGCCGGGACAGGGGCTACGAGCAGTACTTC
TRBD2	.	TRBJ2-4	TRBV7-2	CASSPGGRANIQYF	TGTGCCAGCAGCCCTGGGGGGAGGGCGAACATTCAGTACTTC
.	once	TRBJ2-5	TRBV7-9	CASSSTDREETQYF	TGTGCCAGCAGCTCGACAGATAGGGAAGAGACCCAGTACTTC
TRBD1	.	TRBJ1-1	TRBV5-1	CASSLVGQGTEAFF	TGCGCCAGCAGCTTGGTGGGACAGGGGACTGAAGCTTTCTTT
.	once	TRBJ1-1	TRBV6-5	CASKNAGGYDTEAFF	TGTGCCAGCAAAAATGCGGGGGGTTACGACACTGAAGCTTTCTTT
TRBD1	.	TRBJ1-1	TRBV2	CASSTGTANTEAFF	TGTGCCAGCAGTACCGGGACAGCGAACACTGAAGCTTTCTTT
.	once	TRBJ1-4	TRBV7-9	CSSSSAETEKLFF	TGTTCCAGCAGCTCCGCGGAGACTGAAAAACTGTTTTTT
TRBD1	.	TRBJ2-7	TRBV27	CASRRDRGSYEQYF	TGTGCCAGCAGACGGGACAGGGGCTCCTACGAGCAGTACTTC
TRBD1	.	TRBJ1-6	TRBV11-2	CASSIGDSIYNSPLHF	TGTGCCAGCAGCATAGGGGACAGCATCTATAATTCACCCCTCCACTTT
.	.	TRBJ1-6	TRBV7-6	CASSWGERAYNSPLHF	TGTGCCAGCAGCTGGGGAGAAAGGGCCTATAATTCACCCCTCCACTTT